This TCR beta chain was sequenced in a study of OX40 agonist ivuxolimab in advanced cancers. Study-wide context: Ivuxolimab, which targeted the costimulatory receptor OX40 (CD134), was an agonistic, fully human IgG2 monoclonal antibody. Intravenous ivuxolimab was administered to patients every 2 weeks at six dose levels: 0.01, 0.1, 0.3, 1.5, 3 and 10 mg/kg. Of the roughly 51 patients in dose escalation, about 20 had hepatocellular carcinoma, around 15 had melanoma, 9 had renal cell carcinoma and 9 had head and neck cancer. In the dose-escalation cohort, 70% to 85% of patients were male, and the mean age was 60 years with a range of roughly 23 to 90. Patients were allowed to have had prior anti-PD-1, anti-PD-L1 or anti-CTLA-4 therapy, and 30% to 40% of the dose-escalation patients had been treated with checkpoint inhibitors. Partial responses occurred in three dose-escalation patients: two with cutaneous melanoma and one with hepatocellular carcinoma. The purpose of peripheral TCRbeta sequencing was to test whether ivuxolimab changed TCR sequence diversity and led to clonal T-cell expansion. The paper reports the monotherapy dose-escalation portion (N of about 54 patients) of the phase I ivuxolimab trial. Overall results and qualifications from the work: Low levels of normalized T-cell clonal expansion were also seen in some patients who did not respond. Antigen specificity was not determined for the clonally expanded peripheral T cells. At doses of 0.1 to 3.0 mg/kg, clonal expansion of both CD4+ and CD8+ blood T cells was observed from baseline to week 6. In the 0.1-3.0 mg/kg groups, partial responders were among the patients with the lowest normalized peripheral clonal expansion, particularly in CD8+ T cells. On average, CD8+ T cells showed more expanded clones than CD4+ T cells after ivuxolimab.

The CDR3 covers 15 residues, taking in both the cysteine and the phenylalanine. This entry keeps only the CDR3 DNA: 45 bases, framed from base 1. Per the germline V gene, SGHRS is the CDR1 and YFSETQ is the CDR2. V was cut back by 4 bases and J by 2 bases, leaving a gap of 14 bases between them. Patients with a history of autoimmune disease or receiving systemic immunosuppression were excluded from the trial. Peripheral blood for TCR sequencing was collected from all dose cohorts at baseline, on cycle 4 day 1, and on cycle 7 day 1. The samples were drawn from a first-in-human, open-label, multicenter phase I dose-escalation trial of ivuxolimab. Adults with locally advanced or metastatic melanoma, renal cell carcinoma, hepatocellular carcinoma or head and neck squamous cell carcinoma were enrolled in the trial. Before TCR sequencing, CD4+ and CD8+ T cells were separately sorted from peripheral blood.

To note about this clone: Its binding antigen is unknown. The record has no base qualities; no much larger clone is one base away.

To sequence the TCRbeta CDR3 region, genomic DNA was isolated from the sorted cells. The immunoSEQ Assay was used to sequence the TCRbeta CDR3 regions. Here the immuneACCESS table is served through TCRdb, limited to in-frame sequences with V and J called. Missing clones are a known gap in these copies; in checked studies unresolved V genes cover under half, and the rest lacks a known reason. The sample table lists around 37,000 clones, 75% to 85% of them with a count of one. The ten biggest clones cover around a fifth of the sample. The sequencing used CD4+ or CD8+ T cells sorted from blood, collected in a trial of the OX40 agonist ivuxolimab. In this chain, TRBV5-1 is recombined with TRBJ2-3, and TRBD2 may be the D gene, going by 6 matching bases. This TCR was sampled from an adult with an advanced solid tumor such as melanoma, head and neck, liver or kidney cancer. CDR3 reads: CASSLEGGNTDTQYF. The nucleotide sequence is TGCGCCAGCAGCCTCGAGGGAGGAAACACAGATACGCAGTATTTT.